These 5 T cell receptor beta chains were all obtained from the same sample, sequenced in a study of T cell responses to AZD1222 COVID-19 vaccine. Sequencing used immunoSEQ multiplex PCR; TCRdb keeps in-frame clones, though not all of them. The data contain about 150,000 clones, around 93% of them seen just once; the ten biggest clones take up about 4%. This sample comprised peripheral blood, obtained 28 days after the second AZD1222 dose. Receptors originate from an adult who received the AZD1222 COVID-19 vaccine.

This clone was seen a single time. This chain uses TRBV6-4 with TRBJ1-6; D remains unclear. Per the germline V gene, CDR1 is MRHNA and CDR2 is SNTAGT. The CDR3 runs 13 residues. The V end was cut by 6 bases, the J end by 7 bases, with 10 bases between. The CDR3 reads CASSPRGNSPLHF. DNA for the CDR3: TGTGCCAGCAGCCCAAGAGGGAATTCACCCCTCCACTTT.

The gene calls are TRBV19 and TRBJ2-1; TRBD1 might be the D (6 bases). Trimming stripped 4 bases from V and 5 bases from J, with 12 bases between. CDR1 LNHDA and CDR2 SQIVND come from the germline V gene (reference sequence). CDR3 size: 14 residues. The CDR3 is CASSTPGTHNEQFF. As DNA, the CDR3 is TGTGCCAGTAGTACCCCAGGGACACACAATGAGCAGTTCTTC.

CDR3 protein: CASRGLSYEQYF. The CDR3, as DNA: TGTGCCAGCAGAGGCTTGTCCTACGAGCAGTACTTC. The J gene is TRBJ2-7, the V gene TRBV6-5; no reliable D call. Trimming removed 6 bases from V and 1 base from J, with 7 bases in between. From germline, CDR1 is MNHEY and CDR2 SVGAGI. The CDR3 totals 12 residues.

The chain uses TRBV19 and TRBJ2-5; D is possibly TRBD1 (5 bases). The CDR3 length is 17 residues. Germline-derived CDR1 and CDR2 are LNHDA and SQIVND (reference sequence). The V and J ends lost 4 bases and 5 bases respectively, with 23 bases between them. CDR3 DNA sequence: TGTGCCAGTAGTACCTGGCCGCAGGGAACTACGCTGGAGACCCAGTACTTC. Translating gives CASSTWPQGTTLETQYF.

This chain connects TRBV6-1 to TRBJ2-7; D gene unclear. The CDR3 has 12 residues. Looked up from germline, CDR1 is MNHNS and CDR2 is SASEGT. Between the trimmed V and J ends, which lost 7 bases and 5 bases, there was a span of 12 bases. The CDR3: CASTDGQNEQYF. DNA for the CDR3: TGTGCCAGCACCGACGGCCAGAACGAGCAGTACTTC.